This T cell receptor (beta chain) was recovered during a study of T-cell memory formation after mild COVID-19. One entry per CDR3 protein results from TCRdb running MiXCR on the 5' RACE reads. Counted here are roughly 150,000 distinct CDR3 sequences, around 13% occurring once; the ten biggest clones make up 13% to 15%. The V end was cut by 2 bases, the J end by 4 bases, with 9 bases between. This CDR3 has 14 amino acids. CDR1 and CDR2 (germline): SGHDT, YYEEEE. The source material was PBMCs or a T cell subset sorted from them (not recorded which). V usage is TRBV5-6 and J usage is TRBJ2-2; TRBD1 is a possible D gene (6 bases). The origin of this receptor is an adult woman who had mild COVID-19 (a few samples of this study predate the infection). Cell type and time point are not known. The CDR3 loop reads CASSFGTSTGELFF. CDR3 in DNA: TGTGCCAGCAGCTTCGGGACATCCACCGGGGAGCTGTTTTTT.